This TCR beta chain derives from a study of blood T cell repertoires in COVID-19. Study-wide context: The United States, Italy and Spain were the sources of the acute and convalescent COVID-19 samples.

Trimming left V 5 bases short and J 2 bases short, with 18 bases between. CDR3 length: 16 residues. Germline CDR1 and CDR2: SQVTM and ANQGSEA. The authors' processing: Estimates of nucleated cell counts were drawn from the amplification of reference gene primers. The method was immunoSEQ multiplex PCR; TCRdb's version includes in-frame clones alone and lacks a portion of them. V, J and clone size are taken as reported in that table, and D and trimming were inferred from the DNA itself. There are approximately 210,000 clones in the sample; 65% to 85% occur only once, and roughly 2.9% lies in the top ten.

This sequence was found in a man in his fifties or sixties with active or convalescent COVID-19. The rearrangement links TRBV29-1 to TRBJ2-2, with no clear D. Sequenced: peripheral blood. The CDR3: CSVSNGGFRNTGELFF. CDR3 bases: TGCAGCGTTAGTAACGGCGGCTTTCGAAACACCGGGGAGCTGTTTTTT.